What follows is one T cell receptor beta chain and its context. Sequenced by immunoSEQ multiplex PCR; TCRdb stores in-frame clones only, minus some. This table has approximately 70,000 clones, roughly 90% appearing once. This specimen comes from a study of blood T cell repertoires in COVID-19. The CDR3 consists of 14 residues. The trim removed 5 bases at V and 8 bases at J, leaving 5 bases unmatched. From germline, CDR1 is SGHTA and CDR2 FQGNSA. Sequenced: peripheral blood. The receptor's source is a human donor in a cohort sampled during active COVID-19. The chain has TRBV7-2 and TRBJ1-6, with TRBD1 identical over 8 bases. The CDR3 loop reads CASSRTGLDSPLHF. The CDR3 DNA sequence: TGTGCCAGCAGCAGGACAGGGTTGGATTCACCCCTCCACTTT.